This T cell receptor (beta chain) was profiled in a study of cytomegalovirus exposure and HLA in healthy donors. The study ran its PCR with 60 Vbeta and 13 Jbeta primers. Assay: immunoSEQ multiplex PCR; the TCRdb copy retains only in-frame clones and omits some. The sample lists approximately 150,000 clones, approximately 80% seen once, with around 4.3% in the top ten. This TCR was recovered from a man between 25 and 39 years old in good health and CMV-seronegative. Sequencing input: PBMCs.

The CDR3 region is CASSGGQGRNNEQFF. In DNA, the CDR3 is TGTGCCAGCAGTGGGGGACAGGGGAGGAACAATGAGCAGTTCTTC. The genes are TRBV6-1 and TRBJ2-1; 10 bases agree with TRBD1. Germline lookup yields CDR1 MNHNS and CDR2 SASEGT. J gave up 5 bases and V 4 bases, and 5 bases lay outside the gene matches. The CDR3 extends over 15 amino acids.